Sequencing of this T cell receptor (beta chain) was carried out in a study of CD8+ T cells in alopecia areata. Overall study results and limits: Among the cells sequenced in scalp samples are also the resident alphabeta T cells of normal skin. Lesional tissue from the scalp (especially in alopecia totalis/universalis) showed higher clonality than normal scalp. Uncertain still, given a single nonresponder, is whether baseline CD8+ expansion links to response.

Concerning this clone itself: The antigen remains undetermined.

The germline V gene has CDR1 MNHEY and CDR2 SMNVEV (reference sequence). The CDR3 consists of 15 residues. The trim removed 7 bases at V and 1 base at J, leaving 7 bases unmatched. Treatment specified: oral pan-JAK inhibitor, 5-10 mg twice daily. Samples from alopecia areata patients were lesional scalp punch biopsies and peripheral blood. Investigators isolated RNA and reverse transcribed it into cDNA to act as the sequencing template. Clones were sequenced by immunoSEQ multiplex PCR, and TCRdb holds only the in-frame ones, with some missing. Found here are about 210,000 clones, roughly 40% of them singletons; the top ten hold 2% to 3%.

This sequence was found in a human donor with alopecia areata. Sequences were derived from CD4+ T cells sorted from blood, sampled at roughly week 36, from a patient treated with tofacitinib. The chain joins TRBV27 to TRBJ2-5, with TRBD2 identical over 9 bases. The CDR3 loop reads CASTQTSGTQETQYF. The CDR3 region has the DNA TGTGCCAGCACCCAGACTAGCGGTACCCAAGAGACCCAGTACTTC.